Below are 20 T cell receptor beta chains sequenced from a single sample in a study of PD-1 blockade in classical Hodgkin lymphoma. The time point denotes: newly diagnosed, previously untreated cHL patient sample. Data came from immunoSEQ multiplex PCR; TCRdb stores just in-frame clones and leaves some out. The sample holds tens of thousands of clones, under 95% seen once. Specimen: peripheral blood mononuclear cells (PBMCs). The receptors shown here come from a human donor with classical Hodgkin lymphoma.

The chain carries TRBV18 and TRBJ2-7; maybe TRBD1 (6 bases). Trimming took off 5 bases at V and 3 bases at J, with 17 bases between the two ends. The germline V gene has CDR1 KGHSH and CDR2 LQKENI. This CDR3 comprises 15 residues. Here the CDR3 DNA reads TGTGCCAGCTCAAAGGCGGCAGGGGCGTACTACGAGCAGTACTTC. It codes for CASSKAAGAYYEQYF.

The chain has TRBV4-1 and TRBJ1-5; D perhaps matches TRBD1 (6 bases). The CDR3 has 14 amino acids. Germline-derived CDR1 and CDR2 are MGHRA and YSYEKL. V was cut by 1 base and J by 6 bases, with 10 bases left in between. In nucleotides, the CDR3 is TGCGCCAGCAGCCAAGTACAGGGAAGTCAGCCCCAGCATTTT. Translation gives CASSQVQGSQPQHF.

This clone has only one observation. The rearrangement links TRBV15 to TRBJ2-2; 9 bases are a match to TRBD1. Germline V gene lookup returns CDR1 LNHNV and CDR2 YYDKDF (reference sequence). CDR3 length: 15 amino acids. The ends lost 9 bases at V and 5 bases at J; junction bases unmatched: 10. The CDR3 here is CATGTGPVLTGELFF. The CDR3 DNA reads TGTGCCACAGGGACAGGGCCGGTACTAACCGGGGAGCTGTTTTTT. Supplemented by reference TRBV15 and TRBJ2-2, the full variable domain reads DAMVIQNPRYQVTQFGKPVTLSCSQTLNHNVMYWYQQKSSQAPKLLFHYYDKDFNNEADTPDNFQSRRPNTSFCFLDIRSPGLGDTAMYLCATGTGPVLTGELFFGEGSRLTVL.

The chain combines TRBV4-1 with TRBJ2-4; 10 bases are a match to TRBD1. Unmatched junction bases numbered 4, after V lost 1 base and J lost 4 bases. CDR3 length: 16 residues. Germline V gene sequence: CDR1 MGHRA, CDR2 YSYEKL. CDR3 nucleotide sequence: TGCGCCAGCAGCCAAGTACCGGGACAGGGGAAAAACATTCAGTACTTC. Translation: CASSQVPGQGKNIQYF.

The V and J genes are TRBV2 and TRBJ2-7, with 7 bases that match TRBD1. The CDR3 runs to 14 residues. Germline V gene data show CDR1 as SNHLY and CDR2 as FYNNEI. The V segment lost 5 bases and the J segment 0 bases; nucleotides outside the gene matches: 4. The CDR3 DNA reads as TGTGCCAGCAGTCTGGACAGGAGCTCCTACGAGCAGTACTTC. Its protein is CASSLDRSSYEQYF.

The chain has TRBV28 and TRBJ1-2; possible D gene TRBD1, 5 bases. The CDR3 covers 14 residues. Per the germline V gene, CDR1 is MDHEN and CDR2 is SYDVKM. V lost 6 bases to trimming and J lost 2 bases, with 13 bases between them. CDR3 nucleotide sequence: TGTGCCAGCAGGTCAGGGTTTTTAAACTATGGCTACACCTTC. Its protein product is CASRSGFLNYGYTF.

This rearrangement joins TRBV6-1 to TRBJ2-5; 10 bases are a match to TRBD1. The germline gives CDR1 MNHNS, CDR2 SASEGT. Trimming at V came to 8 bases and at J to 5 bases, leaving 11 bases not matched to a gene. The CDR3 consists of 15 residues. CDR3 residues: CASGSGTGDLETQYF. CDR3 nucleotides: TGTGCCAGCGGGAGCGGGACAGGGGATTTGGAGACCCAGTACTTC.

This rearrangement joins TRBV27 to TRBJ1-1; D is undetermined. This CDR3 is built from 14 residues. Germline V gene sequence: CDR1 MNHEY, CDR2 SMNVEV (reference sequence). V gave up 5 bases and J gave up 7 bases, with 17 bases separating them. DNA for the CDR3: TGTGCCAGCAGTGATGGTGCTGGGTACGGTGAAGCTTTCTTT. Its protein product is CASSDGAGYGEAFF.

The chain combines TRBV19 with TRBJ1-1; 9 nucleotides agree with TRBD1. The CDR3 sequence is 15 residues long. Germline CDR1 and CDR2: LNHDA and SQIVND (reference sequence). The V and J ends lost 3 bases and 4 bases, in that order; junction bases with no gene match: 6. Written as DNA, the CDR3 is TGTGCCAGTAGTATTGGGGACAGGGATATCACTGAAGCTTTCTTT. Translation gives CASSIGDRDITEAFF. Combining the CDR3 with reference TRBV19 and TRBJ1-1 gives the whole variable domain DGGITQSPKYLFRKEGQNVTLSCEQNLNHDAMYWYRQDPGQGLRLIYYSQIVNDFQKGDIAEGYSVSREKKESFPLTVTSAQKNPTAFYLCASSIGDRDITEAFFGQGTRLTVV.

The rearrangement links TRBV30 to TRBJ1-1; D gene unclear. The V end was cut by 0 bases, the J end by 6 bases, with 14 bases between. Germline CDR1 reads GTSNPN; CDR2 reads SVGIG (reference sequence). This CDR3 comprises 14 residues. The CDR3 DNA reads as TGTGCCTGGAGTGTACTGGGGAATACCCCTGAAGCTTTCTTT. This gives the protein CAWSVLGNTPEAFF. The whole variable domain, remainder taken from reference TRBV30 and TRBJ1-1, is SQTIHQWPATLVQPVGSPLSLECTVEGTSNPNLYWYRQAAGRGLQLLFYSVGIGQISSEVPQNLSASRPQDRQFILSSKKLLLSDSGFYLCAWSVLGNTPEAFFGQGTRLTVV.

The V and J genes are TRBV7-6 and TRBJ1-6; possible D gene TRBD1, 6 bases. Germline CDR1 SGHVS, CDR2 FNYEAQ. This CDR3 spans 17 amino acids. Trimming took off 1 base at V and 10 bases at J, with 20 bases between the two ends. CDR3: CASSLVGSQGNPSPLHF. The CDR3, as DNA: TGTGCCAGCAGCTTAGTAGGGTCGCAGGGGAATCCCTCACCCCTCCACTTT.

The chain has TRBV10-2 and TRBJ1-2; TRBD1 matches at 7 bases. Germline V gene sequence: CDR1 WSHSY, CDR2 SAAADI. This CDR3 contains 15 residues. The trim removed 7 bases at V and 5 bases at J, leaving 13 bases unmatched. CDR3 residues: CASTDRVLNGYGYTF. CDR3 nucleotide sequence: TGCGCCAGCACCGACAGGGTGCTTAACGGGTATGGCTACACCTTC.

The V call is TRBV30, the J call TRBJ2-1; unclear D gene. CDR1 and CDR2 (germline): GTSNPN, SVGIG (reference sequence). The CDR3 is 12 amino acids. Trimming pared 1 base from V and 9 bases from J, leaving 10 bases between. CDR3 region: CAWSEAAFEQFF. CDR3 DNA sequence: TGTGCCTGGAGTGAGGCTGCTTTTGAGCAGTTCTTC.

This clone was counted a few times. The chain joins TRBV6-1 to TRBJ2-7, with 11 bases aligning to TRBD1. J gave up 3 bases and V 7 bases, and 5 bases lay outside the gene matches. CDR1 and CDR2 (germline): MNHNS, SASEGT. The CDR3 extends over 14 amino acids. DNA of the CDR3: TGTGCCAGCACTAGGACAGGGGGCATCTACGAGCAGTACTTC. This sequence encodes CASTRTGGIYEQYF.

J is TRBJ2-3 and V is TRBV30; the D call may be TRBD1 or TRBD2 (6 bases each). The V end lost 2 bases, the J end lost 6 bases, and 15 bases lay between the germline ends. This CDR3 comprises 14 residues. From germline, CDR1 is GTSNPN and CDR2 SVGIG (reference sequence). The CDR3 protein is CAWSRLTGRDTQYF. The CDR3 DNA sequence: TGTGCCTGGAGTAGGCTCACAGGGAGGGATACGCAGTATTTT.

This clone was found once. This chain's CDR3 is CASSPSQGTQYF. CDR3 coding DNA: TGTGCCAGCAGCCCATCTCAGGGTACGCAGTATTTT. The chain couples TRBV5-4 to TRBJ2-3; a weak D match, TRBD1 (5 bases). The V and J ends lost 4 bases and 8 bases respectively, with 11 bases between them. Germline values: CDR1 SGHNT, CDR2 YYREEE (reference sequence). The CDR3 covers 12 residues.

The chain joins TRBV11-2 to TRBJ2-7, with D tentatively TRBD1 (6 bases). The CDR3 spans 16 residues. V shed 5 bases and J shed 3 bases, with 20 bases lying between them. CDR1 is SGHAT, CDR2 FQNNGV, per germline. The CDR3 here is CASSPFKTGESYEQYF. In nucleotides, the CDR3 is TGTGCCAGCAGCCCGTTTAAGACAGGAGAGAGCTACGAGCAGTACTTC.

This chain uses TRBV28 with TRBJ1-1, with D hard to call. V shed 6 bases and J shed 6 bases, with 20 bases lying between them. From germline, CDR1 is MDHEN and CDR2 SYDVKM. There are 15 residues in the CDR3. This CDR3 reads CASSRRTLPIAEAFF. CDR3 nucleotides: TGTGCCAGCAGCCGAAGGACCCTTCCCATCGCTGAAGCTTTCTTT.

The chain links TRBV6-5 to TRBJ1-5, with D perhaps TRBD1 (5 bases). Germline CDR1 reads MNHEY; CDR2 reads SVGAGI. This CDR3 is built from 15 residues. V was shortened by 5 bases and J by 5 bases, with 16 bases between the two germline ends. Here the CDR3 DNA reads TGTGCCAGCAGTCGGGGACCAACGGGCCATCAGCCCCAGCATTTT. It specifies CASSRGPTGHQPQHF.

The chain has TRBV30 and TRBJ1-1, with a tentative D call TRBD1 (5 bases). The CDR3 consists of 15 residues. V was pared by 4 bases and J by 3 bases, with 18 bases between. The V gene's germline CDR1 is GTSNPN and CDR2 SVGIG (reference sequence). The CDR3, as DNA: TGTGCCTGGATGGGCGGTCCGTTGGGGGACACTGAAGCTTTCTTT. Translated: CAWMGGPLGDTEAFF.